The TCR beta chain described here comes from a study of blood T cell repertoires in COVID-19. Data came from immunoSEQ multiplex PCR; TCRdb stores just in-frame clones and leaves some out. The sample holds 490,000 or so clones, roughly 90% seen once. Trimming stripped 3 bases from V and 6 bases from J, with 9 bases between. Germline V CDR1 and CDR2: SGHRS, YFSETQ. CDR3 length: 12 residues. Participants were aged roughly 18 to 90 years, lived in about two dozen US areas, and enrolled virtually. Clinical history reported by participants formed the basis on which cohorts were assigned. The sequenced sample consisted of PBMCs or T cells enriched from blood (not recorded which). The chain is built from TRBV5-1 and TRBJ1-2; a weak D match, TRBD1 (6 bases). The source of this sequence is a woman in her forties who had recovered from COVID-19. Here the CDR3 reads CASSSQGHGYTF. CDR3 sequence (DNA): TGCGCCAGCAGCTCACAGGGTCATGGCTACACCTTC.